The T cell receptor (beta chain) described here comes from a study of cytomegalovirus exposure and HLA in healthy donors. Turning to the study itself: An early release of data contained approximately 80 million unique TCRs, which came from HLA-typed donors. Study-wide results and limits: Common viral pathogens (according to a later analysis) appeared linked to several of the most significant clusters.

As for this clone: Its antigen is unidentified.

PCR involved 60 Vbeta and 13 Jbeta primers. Clones were sequenced by immunoSEQ multiplex PCR, and TCRdb holds only the in-frame ones, with some missing. This sample has 150,000 to 200,000 clones; roughly 82% occur once, and the top ten carry more than 1.5%. Germline V gene lookup returns CDR1 MDHEN and CDR2 SYDVKM. V lost 3 bases, J lost 3 bases, and 8 bases lay in between. This CDR3 comprises 14 residues. This sequence was found in a man between 40 and 49 years old in good health and CMV-seronegative. The sample comprised PBMCs. This chain joins TRBV28 and TRBJ2-2, with D unresolved. CDR3 nucleotide sequence: TGTGCCAGCAGTTTTGAGGTAGACACCGGGGAGCTGTTTTTT. This encodes CASSFEVDTGELFF.